One and the same sample provided the 28 T cell receptor beta chains below, sequenced in a study of post-analysis software for immune sequencing data. Researchers reported that TCR beta cDNA libraries carried unique molecular identifiers. TCRdb re-derived calls from the PCR reads in MiXCR, one entry per CDR3 protein. The table includes about 160,000 distinct CDR3 sequences, under 40% detected once. Specimen: blood, collected after autologous hematopoietic stem cell transplantation. The receptor source for this set is a girl aged 5-17 years with multiple sclerosis.

The chain carries TRBV28 and TRBJ2-7, with a tentative D call TRBD1 (6 bases). Trimming removed 6 bases at V and 4 bases at J, with 16 bases between. Germline V gene data show CDR1 as MDHEN and CDR2 as SYDVKM. This CDR3 spans 14 amino acids. CDR3 coding DNA: TGTGCCAGCAGCCTCAACAGGGTTCGGTACGAGCAGTACTTC. Its protein product is CASSLNRVRYEQYF.

This clonotype was found many times. The chain recombines TRBV20-1 with TRBJ2-1; no definite D call. Germline CDR1 DFQATT, CDR2 SNEGSKA (reference sequence). Trimming left V 8 bases short and J 0 bases short, with 17 bases between. This CDR3 has 15 residues. CDR3 DNA: TGCAGTTCCTTGGCAGGCGGAAGCTCCTACAATGAGCAGTTCTTC. It codes for CSSLAGGSSYNEQFF.

In this sample, this clonotype turned up a few times. This chain uses TRBV28 with TRBJ2-7; TRBD2 matches at 9 bases. V was clipped by 3 bases and J by 2 bases; unmatched bases: 11. The CDR3 extends over 17 amino acids. CDR1 is MDHEN and CDR2 is SYDVKM in the germline V gene. In nucleotides, the CDR3 is TGTGCCAGCAGTTTTATTGGCGGGAGGGAGGGGCCCTACGAGCAGTACTTC. It encodes CASSFIGGREGPYEQYF.

The gene calls are TRBV21-1 and TRBJ2-5; TRBD2 was called by the table and not checked on the DNA. TRBV21-1 is noted as a pseudogene. CDR3 size: 16 residues. Here the CDR3 reads CASSKLASGRGETQYF. The CDR3 coding sequence is TGTGCCAGCAGCAAATTGGCTAGCGGGAGAGGAGAGACCCAGTACTTC.

This clonotype was seen more than once but under ten times. The chain uses TRBV10-2 and TRBJ2-7; TRBD2 is a possible D gene (5 bases). V was trimmed by 10 bases and J by 2 bases, leaving 18 bases between them. The CDR3 loop spans 14 amino acids. Germline V CDR1 and CDR2: WSHSY, SAAADI. CDR3 sequence reads: CAIMDGGDPYEQYF. DNA for the CDR3: TGCGCCATCATGGACGGAGGCGACCCCTACGAGCAGTACTTC.

The count of this clonotype is one. One junction end does not reproduce the germline sequence, and a read error may be involved. The chain uses TRBV25-1 and TRBJ2-3, with D possibly TRBD2 on 6 matching bases. The CDR3 is made up of 16 amino acids. Germline loops: CDR1 MGHDK, CDR2 SYGVNS. CDR3 DNA: TGTGCCGGCAGTGAATCAGCGGGTGGCGGCACAGATACGCAGTATTTT. It codes for CAGSESAGGGTDTQYF.

The rearrangement uses TRBV3-1 and TRBJ2-5; TRBD1 or TRBD2 may be the D gene (5 bases each). CDR1 is LGHDT and CDR2 is YNNKEL in the germline V gene (reference sequence). Trimming pared 3 bases from V and 0 bases from J, leaving 14 bases between. The CDR3 extends over 16 amino acids. CDR3 region: CASSHESGTYQETQYF. DNA of the CDR3: TGTGCCAGCAGCCATGAGTCCGGGACCTACCAAGAGACCCAGTACTTC.

The chain has TRBV6-2 or TRBV6-3 and TRBJ2-1; 7 positions match TRBD2. Germline values: CDR1 MNHEY, CDR2 SVGEGT. The junction had 12 bases not matched to a gene; V was cut back by 5 bases and J by 8 bases. CDR3 length: 15 residues. DNA of the CDR3: TGTGCCAGCAGTCTCCTGGGGGGGTTGGTCGATGAGCAGTTCTTC. Its translation is CASSLLGGLVDEQFF.

This sequence joins TRBV12-3 or TRBV12-4 and TRBJ2-1, with 7 positions matching TRBD2. Trimming removed 5 bases from V and 7 bases from J; junction bases left unmatched: 11. This CDR3 is 15 amino acids long. The CDR3, as DNA: TGTGCCAGCAGTGAGACGGGACTAATAACTAATGAGCAGTTCTTC. It translates to CASSETGLITNEQFF.

This clonotype was observed a handful of times. This chain connects TRBV7-3 to TRBJ2-3; 8 bases are a match to TRBD1. CDR3 length: 16 amino acids. Germline V gives CDR1 SGHTA, CDR2 FQGTGA. The junction had 5 bases not matched to a gene; V was cut back by 3 bases and J by 0 bases. The DNA of the CDR3 is TGTGCCAGCAGCTTGGGGACAGGTCTTAGCACAGATACGCAGTATTTT. The encoded protein is CASSLGTGLSTDTQYF.

The chain combines TRBV11-3 with TRBJ1-5, with D possibly matching TRBD1 (5 bases). V lost 3 bases and J 0 bases, leaving 21 bases between the germline ends. This CDR3 has 19 amino acids. The V gene's germline CDR1 is SGHNT and CDR2 YENEEA. CDR3 sequence reads: CASSFKDTTQGCSNQPQHF. CDR3 in DNA: TGTGCCAGCAGCTTCAAAGATACGACCCAGGGTTGTAGCAATCAGCCCCAGCATTTT.

Only a few counts were recorded for this clonotype. The CDR3 protein is CASSLNIYEQYF. CDR3 nucleotide sequence: TGTGCCAGCAGTTTAAACATCTACGAGCAGTACTTC. The chain links TRBV12-3 or TRBV12-4 to TRBJ2-7; D is unclear. Trimming took 2 bases from V and 3 from J, leaving 5 bases between them. The CDR3 spans 12 residues.

This chain uses TRBV20-1 with TRBJ2-7, with no clear D. V lost 6 bases, J lost 0 bases, and 21 bases lay in between. The germline V gene encodes CDR1 DFQATT and CDR2 SNEGSKA (reference sequence). This CDR3 region has 16 residues. The CDR3 DNA reads as TGCAGTGCCGTACCGACTGCATCACTGAGCTCCTACGAGCAGTACTTC. This codes for CSAVPTASLSSYEQYF.

This clonotype was picked up many times. This chain links TRBV12-3 or TRBV12-4 with TRBJ2-5; D may correspond to TRBD1 or TRBD2 (5 bases each). The CDR3 loop spans 15 amino acids. Trimming cost V 6 bases and J 4 bases, with 18 bases left between them. CDR3 protein: CASSKMRGEGETQYF. CDR3 nucleotide sequence: TGTGCCAGCAGCAAGATGAGGGGAGAAGGAGAGACCCAGTACTTC.

This clonotype has at least ten counts. A much larger clone is a single base away; this may be a read error. The V call is TRBV6-6, the J call TRBJ2-5, with D tentatively TRBD2 (5 bases). Germline lookup yields CDR1 MNHNY and CDR2 SVGAGI (reference sequence). This CDR3 has 11 amino acids. Trimming cost V 7 bases and J 11 bases, with 14 bases left between them. The CDR3 is CASNNGNEQYF. The CDR3 bases are TGTGCCAGCAATAACGGGAATGAGCAGTACTTC.

With regard to this clonotype: A much more abundant neighbour one base away suggests this may be a read error. The CDR3 coding sequence is TGTGCCAGCAGTTTCCCCGAAAGCACAGATACGAAGTATTTT. Amino acid sequence: CASSFPESTDTKYF. V is TRBV12-3 or TRBV12-4 and J is TRBJ2-3; D is undetermined. The CDR3 covers 14 residues.

This clonotype was observed at least ten times. The genes are TRBV7-3 and TRBJ2-3; TRBD2 aligns across 9 bases. From germline, CDR1 is SGHTA and CDR2 FQGTGA. CDR3 length equals 14 residues. V shed 4 bases and J 5 bases; nucleotides not matched to a gene: 4. The CDR3 region has the DNA TGTGCCAGCAGCTCTATAGCGGGAGTAGATACGCAGTATTTT. As protein: CASSSIAGVDTQYF.

Notes on this clonotype: An end of the junction differs from the germline gene, which may be a read error. The rearrangement uses TRBV20-1 and TRBJ2-2, with D perhaps TRBD2 (6 bases). The germline gives CDR1 DFQATT, CDR2 SNEGSKA (reference sequence). The CDR3 has 17 residues. The chain's CDR3 is CSARGSRAGANTGELLF. CDR3 sequence (DNA): TGCAGTGCTAGAGGTAGCAGAGCGGGCGCGAACACCGGGGAGCTGTTGTTT.

This clonotype was seen a single time. V and J are TRBV20-1 and TRBJ2-5, with D possibly matching TRBD1 (6 bases). Per germline, CDR1 DFQATT and CDR2 SNEGSKA (reference sequence). This CDR3 is 12 amino acids long. The V gene lost 5 bases and the J gene lost 6 bases, with 13 bases spanning the gap. The CDR3 sequence: CSADPGHQTQYF. The CDR3 coding sequence is TGCAGTGCTGACCCGGGACACCAGACCCAGTACTTC.

This clonotype has only a few counts. In DNA form, the CDR3 reads TGTGCCAGCTTCGGCGGGGGTTGGAATACGCAGTATTTT. Residues: CASFGGGWNTQYF. The rearrangement joins TRBV28 to TRBJ2-3, with 7 bases aligning to TRBD2. The CDR3 runs 13 residues. J lost 7 bases, V lost 8 bases, and 9 bases had no gene match. The germline CDR1 and CDR2 sequences are MDHEN and SYDVKM.

The sample holds many counts of this clonotype. The chain combines TRBV6-2 or TRBV6-3 with TRBJ2-3; TRBD1 matches 7 bases. The CDR3 covers 16 residues. V lost 0 bases, J lost 5 bases, and 8 bases stayed unmatched. Germline V gives CDR1 MNHEY, CDR2 SVGEGT. Written as DNA, the CDR3 is TGTGCCAGCAGTTACTCTGTGGGGACAGCGAAAGATACGCAGTATTTT. As protein: CASSYSVGTAKDTQYF.

The chain uses TRBV20-1 and TRBJ2-1; perhaps TRBD2 as D (5 bases). TRBJ2-7 explains the end of the DNA better; the J call may be wrong. The CDR3 runs to 14 residues. The germline CDR1 and CDR2 sequences are DFQATT and SNEGSKA (reference sequence). CDR3 nucleotides: TGCAGTGCTACCAGCGGCCGCTCCTACAATGAGCAGTACTTC. Amino acids: CSATSGRSYNEQYF.

In the case of this clonotype: One junction end disagrees with the germline gene, perhaps due to a read error. The chain is built from TRBV5-1 and TRBJ2-1; weak D call: TRBD1 (5 bases). This CDR3 region has 14 residues. Germline V CDR1 and CDR2: SGHRS, YFSETQ. CDR3 nucleotide sequence: TGCGCCGGCAGCTTAAGTATAGGGGTAGGAGAGCAGTTCTTC. Translating gives CAGSLSIGVGEQFF.

The V and J genes are TRBV12-5 and TRBJ2-5; TRBD1 might be the D (6 bases). The J call may be faulty, since TRBJ2-7 better matches the DNA end. Germline CDR1 reads LGHNT; CDR2 reads FRNRAP. This CDR3 comprises 12 residues. The CDR3 reads CASGPQGFEQYF. In DNA form, the CDR3 reads TGTGCTAGTGGCCCACAGGGATTCGAGCAGTACTTC.

This clonotype appeared a few times. The chain has TRBV7-2 and TRBJ2-7; 9 bases are a match to TRBD2. The V and J ends lost 1 base and 0 bases, in that order; junction bases with no gene match: 7. The CDR3 loop spans 17 amino acids. Germline CDR1 and CDR2: SGHTA and FQGNSA. CDR3 residues: CASSLGLAGRVSYEQYF. CDR3 coding DNA: TGTGCCAGCAGCTTAGGGCTAGCGGGAAGGGTCTCCTACGAGCAGTACTTC.

V and J are TRBV5-1 and TRBJ2-1; D possibly corresponds to TRBD2 (5 bases). The CDR3 is 17 residues long. V was cut by 7 bases and J by 2 bases, with 22 bases left in between. Germline V gives CDR1 SGHRS, CDR2 YFSETQ. The CDR3 loop is CASRRGMSGRTYNEQFF. In nucleotides, the CDR3 is TGCGCCAGCCGACGAGGGATGAGCGGAAGAACCTACAATGAGCAGTTCTTC.

The V gene is TRBV5-6, the J gene TRBJ2-1; TRBD2 agrees at 16 bases. This CDR3 has 17 amino acids. V gave up 4 bases and J gave up 8 bases; unmatched junction bases: 9. Germline V lookup: CDR1 SGHDT, CDR2 YYEEEE. CDR3 sequence: CASSPGTSGRALDEQFF. The CDR3 nucleotides are TGTGCCAGCAGCCCCGGGACTAGCGGGAGGGCCCTCGATGAGCAGTTCTTC.

The J gene is TRBJ1-2, the V gene TRBV27, with D maybe TRBD1 (6 bases). With 0 bases removed from V and 4 bases from J, the gap between germline ends came to 15 bases. In germline, CDR1 is MNHEY, CDR2 SMNVEV (reference sequence). The length of the CDR3 is 16 residues. CDR3 region: CASSLSAGEEVYGYTF. The CDR3 DNA reads TGTGCCAGCAGTTTATCGGCAGGGGAAGAGGTCTATGGCTACACCTTC.